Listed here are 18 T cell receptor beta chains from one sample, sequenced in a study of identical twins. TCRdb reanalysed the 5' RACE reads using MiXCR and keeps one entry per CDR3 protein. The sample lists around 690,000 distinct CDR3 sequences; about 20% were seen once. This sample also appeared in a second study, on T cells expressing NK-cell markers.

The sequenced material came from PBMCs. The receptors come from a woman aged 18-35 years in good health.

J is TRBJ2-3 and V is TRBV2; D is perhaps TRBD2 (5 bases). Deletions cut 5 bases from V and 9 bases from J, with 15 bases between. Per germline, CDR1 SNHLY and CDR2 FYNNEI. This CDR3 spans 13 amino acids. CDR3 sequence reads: CASSRGEAGTQYF. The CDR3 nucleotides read TGTGCCAGCAGTCGGGGAGAGGCCGGGACGCAGTATTTT.

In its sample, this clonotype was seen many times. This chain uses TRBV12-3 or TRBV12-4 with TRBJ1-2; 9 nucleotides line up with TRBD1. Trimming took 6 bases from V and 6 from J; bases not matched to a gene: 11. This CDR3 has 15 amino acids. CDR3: CASSRPWDRDDGYTF. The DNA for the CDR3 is TGTGCCAGCAGCCGACCCTGGGACAGGGATGATGGCTACACCTTC.

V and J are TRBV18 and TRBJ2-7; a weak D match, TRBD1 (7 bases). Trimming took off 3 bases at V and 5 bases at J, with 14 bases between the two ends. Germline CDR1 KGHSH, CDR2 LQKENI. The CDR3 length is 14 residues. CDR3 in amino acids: CASSPQGGADEQYF. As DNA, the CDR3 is TGTGCCAGCTCACCCCAGGGGGGAGCGGACGAGCAGTACTTC.

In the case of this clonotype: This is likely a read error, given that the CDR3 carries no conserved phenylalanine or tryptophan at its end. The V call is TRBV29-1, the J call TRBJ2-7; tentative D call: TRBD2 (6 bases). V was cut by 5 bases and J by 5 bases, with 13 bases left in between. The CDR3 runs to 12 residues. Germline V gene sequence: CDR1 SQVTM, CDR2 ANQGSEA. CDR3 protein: CSVSGGINEQYY. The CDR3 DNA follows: TGCAGCGTTTCCGGCGGGATCAACGAGCAGTACTAC.

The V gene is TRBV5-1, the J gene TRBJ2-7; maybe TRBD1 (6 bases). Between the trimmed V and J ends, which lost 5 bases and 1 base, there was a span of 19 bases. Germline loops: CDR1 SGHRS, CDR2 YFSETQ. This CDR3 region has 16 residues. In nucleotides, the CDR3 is TGCGCCAGCAGTTCTACCTTTCGGGACACATCCTACGAGCAGTACTTC. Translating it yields CASSSTFRDTSYEQYF. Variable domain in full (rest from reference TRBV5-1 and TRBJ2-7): KAGVTQTPRYLIKTRGQQVTLSCSPISGHRSVSWYQQTPGQGLQFLFEYFSETQRNKGNFPGRFSGRQFSNSRSEMNVSTLELGDSALYLCASSSTFRDTSYEQYFGPGTRLTVT.

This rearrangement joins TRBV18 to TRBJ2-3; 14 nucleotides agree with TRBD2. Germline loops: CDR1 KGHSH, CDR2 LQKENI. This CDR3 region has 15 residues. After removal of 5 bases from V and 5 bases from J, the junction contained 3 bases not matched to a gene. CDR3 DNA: TGTGCCAGCTCATGGACTAGCGGGAGGATAGATACGCAGTATTTT. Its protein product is CASSWTSGRIDTQYF.

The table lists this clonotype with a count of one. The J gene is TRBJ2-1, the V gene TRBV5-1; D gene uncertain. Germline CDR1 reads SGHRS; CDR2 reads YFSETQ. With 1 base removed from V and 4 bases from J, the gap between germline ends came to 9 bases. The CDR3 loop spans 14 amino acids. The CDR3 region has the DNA TGCGCCAGCAGCTTGACGGACCTGTACAATGAGCAGTTCTTC. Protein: CASSLTDLYNEQFF.

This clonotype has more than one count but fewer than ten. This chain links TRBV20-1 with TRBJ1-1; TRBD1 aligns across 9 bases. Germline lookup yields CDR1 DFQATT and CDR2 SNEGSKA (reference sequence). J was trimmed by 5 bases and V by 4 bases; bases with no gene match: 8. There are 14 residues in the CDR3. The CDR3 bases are TGCAGTGCTAAGGCGACAGGGGGTGGTACTGAAGCTTTCTTT. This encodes CSAKATGGGTEAFF.

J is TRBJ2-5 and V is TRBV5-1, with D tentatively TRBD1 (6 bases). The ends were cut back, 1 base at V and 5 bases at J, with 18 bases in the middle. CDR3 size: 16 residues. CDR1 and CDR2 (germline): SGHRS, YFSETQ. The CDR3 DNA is TGCGCCAGCAGCTTGTCAGCGGCTGCAGGGGAGGAGACCCAGTACTTC. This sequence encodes CASSLSAAAGEETQYF.

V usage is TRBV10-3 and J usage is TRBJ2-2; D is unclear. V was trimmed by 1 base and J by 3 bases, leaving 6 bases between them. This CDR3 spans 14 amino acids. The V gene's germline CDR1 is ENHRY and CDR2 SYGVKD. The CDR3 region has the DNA TGTGCCATCAGTGAGTTTCACGACACCGGGGAGCTGTTTTTT. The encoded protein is CAISEFHDTGELFF.

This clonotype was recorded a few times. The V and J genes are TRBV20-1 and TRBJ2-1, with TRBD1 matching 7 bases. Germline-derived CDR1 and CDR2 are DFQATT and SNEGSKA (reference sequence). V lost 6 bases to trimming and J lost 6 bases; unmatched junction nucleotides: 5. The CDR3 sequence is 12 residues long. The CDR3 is CSAPRQGNEQFF. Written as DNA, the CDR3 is TGCAGTGCGCCAAGACAGGGCAATGAGCAGTTCTTC.

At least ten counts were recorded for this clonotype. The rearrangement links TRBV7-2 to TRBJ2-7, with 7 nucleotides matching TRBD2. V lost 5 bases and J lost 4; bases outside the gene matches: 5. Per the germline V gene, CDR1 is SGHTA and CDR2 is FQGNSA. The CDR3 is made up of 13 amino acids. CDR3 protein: CASSTGGGYEQYF. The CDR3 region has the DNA TGTGCCAGCAGCACGGGAGGTGGGTACGAGCAGTACTTC.

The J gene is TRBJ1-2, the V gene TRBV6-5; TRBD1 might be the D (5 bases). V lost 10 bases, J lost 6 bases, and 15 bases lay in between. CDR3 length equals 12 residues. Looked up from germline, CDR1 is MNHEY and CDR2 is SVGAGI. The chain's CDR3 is CATARAFNGYTF. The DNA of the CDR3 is TGTGCCACCGCCAGGGCCTTCAATGGCTACACCTTC.

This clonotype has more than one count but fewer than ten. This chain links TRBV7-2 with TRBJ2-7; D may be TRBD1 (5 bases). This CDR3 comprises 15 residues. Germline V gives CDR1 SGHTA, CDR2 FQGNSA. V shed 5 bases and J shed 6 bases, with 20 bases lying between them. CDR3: CASSRTPSWGSEQYF. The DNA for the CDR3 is TGTGCCAGCAGCAGAACCCCTAGTTGGGGCTCCGAGCAGTACTTC.

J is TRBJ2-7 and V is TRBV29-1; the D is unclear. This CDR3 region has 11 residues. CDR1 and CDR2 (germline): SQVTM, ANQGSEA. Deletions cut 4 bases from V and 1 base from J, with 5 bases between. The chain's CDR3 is CSVVQSYEQYF. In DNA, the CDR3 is TGCAGCGTTGTACAATCCTACGAGCAGTACTTC.

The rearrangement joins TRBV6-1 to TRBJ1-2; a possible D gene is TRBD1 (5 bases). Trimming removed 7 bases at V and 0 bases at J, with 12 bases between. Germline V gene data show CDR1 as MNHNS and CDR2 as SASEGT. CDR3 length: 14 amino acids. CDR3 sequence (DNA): TGTGCCAGCACACGGGGGGACCCTAACTATGGCTACACCTTC. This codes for CASTRGDPNYGYTF.

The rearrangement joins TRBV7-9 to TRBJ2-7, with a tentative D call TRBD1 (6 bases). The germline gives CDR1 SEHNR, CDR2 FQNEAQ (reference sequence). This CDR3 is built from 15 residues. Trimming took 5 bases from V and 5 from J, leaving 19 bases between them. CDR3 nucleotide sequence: TGTGCCAGCAGCCGGTCGGACAGAGCGCTTGACGAGCAGTACTTC. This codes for CASSRSDRALDEQYF. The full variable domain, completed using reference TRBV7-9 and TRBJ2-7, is DTGVSQNPRHKITKRGQNVTFRCDPISEHNRLYWYRQTLGQGPEFLTYFQNEAQLEKSRLLSDRFSAERPKGSFSTLEIQRTEQGDSAMYLCASSRSDRALDEQYFGPGTRLTVT.

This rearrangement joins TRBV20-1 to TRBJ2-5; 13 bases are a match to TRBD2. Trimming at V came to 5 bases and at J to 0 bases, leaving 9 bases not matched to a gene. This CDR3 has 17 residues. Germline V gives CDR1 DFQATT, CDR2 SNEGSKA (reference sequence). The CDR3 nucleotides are TGCAGTGCTGAAGGACTAGCGGGGGACATGGACCAAGAGACCCAGTACTTC. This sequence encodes CSAEGLAGDMDQETQYF.